This is a list of T cell receptor beta chains from one sample in a study of T cell responses to AZD1222 COVID-19 vaccine. TCRdb's table, derived via immunoSEQ multiplex PCR, lists solely in-frame clones and lacks some. The data hold about 73,000 clones, with roughly 88% observed a single time. Material: peripheral blood, obtained on day 0 of AZD1222 vaccination. The source of these receptors is an adult in good health. The CDR3 runs from the conserved cysteine through the conserved F or W. The order of the fields is CDR3 length, clone size, D gene, V gene, J gene, CDR3 DNA, CDR3 protein. D genes are given only for firm matches. Clone size is not always given. Where it is, it says once, few, many or a class for expanded clones.

>13|NA|NA|TRBV28|TRBJ2-7
TGTGCCAGCAGTTTAATCTTAGGGGACGAGCAGTACTTC
CASSLILGDEQYF
>15|NA|NA|TRBV30|TRBJ1-5
TGTGCCTGGAGTGAGGGGGGTAGGAGCAATCAGCCCCAGCATTTT
CAWSEGGRSNQPQHF
>16|NA|TRBD2|TRBV9|TRBJ2-1
TGTGCCAGCAGCCCTTATCGAGCGGGAGGGCCAAATGAGCAGTTCTTC
CASSPYRAGGPNEQFF
>16|NA|TRBD2|TRBV2|TRBJ2-7
TGTGCCAGCAGTGAGCCACTAGCGGGAGTATCCTACGAGCAGTACTTC
CASSEPLAGVSYEQYF
>14|NA|TRBD1|TRBV5-1|TRBJ1-5
TGCGCCAGCAGCGACGGGACAGGAGATCAGCCCCAGCATTTT
CASSDGTGDQPQHF
>15|NA|TRBD1|TRBV4-1|TRBJ1-5
TGCGCCAGCAGCCGTACAGGGGGGGAAAGACAGCCCCAGCATTTT
CASSRTGGERQPQHF
>11|NA|NA|TRBV20-1|TRBJ1-2
TGCAGTGCGGGGCGGGGGACGGGCTACACCTTC
CSAGRGTGYTF
>15|NA|TRBD2|TRBV28|TRBJ2-7
TGTGCCAGCAGCCGGACCGGGGGGTTCACTTACGAGCAGTACTTC
CASSRTGGFTYEQYF
>19|NA|NA|TRBV4-1|TRBJ2-3
TGCGCCAGCAGCCAAGTGTTTCCTTGGGCGGGGGCTGGCACAGATACGCAGTATTTT
CASSQVFPWAGAGTDTQYF
>17|once|NA|TRBV19|TRBJ2-1
TGTGCCAGTAGTATTCAGGGACTCGTCGAAGGGAACAATGAGCAGTTCTTC
CASSIQGLVEGNNEQFF
>16|NA|NA|TRBV25-1|TRBJ1-1
TGTGCCAGCAGTGACGAGGGAGTGGTGGGGAACACTGAAGCTTTCTTT
CASSDEGVVGNTEAFF
>15|NA|NA|TRBV5-1|TRBJ1-3
TGCGCCAGCAGAAAAACGACAGTACCTGGAAACACCATATATTTT
CASRKTTVPGNTIYF
>15|NA|TRBD1|TRBV5-1|TRBJ1-1
TGCGCCAGCAGCTTGGCGACAGGGCTGAACACTGAAGCTTTCTTT
CASSLATGLNTEAFF
>15|NA|TRBD2|TRBV11-3|TRBJ2-1
TGTGCCAGCAGCTCACGACTAGCGCCCTACAATGAGCAGTTCTTC
CASSSRLAPYNEQFF
>14|NA|NA|TRBV27|TRBJ1-2
TGTGCCAGCAGTGGATACCGGGACCTCTATGGCTACACCTTC
CASSGYRDLYGYTF
>16|few|TRBD1|TRBV5-8|TRBJ1-5
TGTGCCAGCAGCGGAAGGGACAGGGGTCCCTATCAGCCCCAGCATTTT
CASSGRDRGPYQPQHF
>15|NA|TRBD2|TRBV5-1|TRBJ2-3
TGCGCCAGCAGCAGGGCGGGAGGGGACACAGATACGCAGTATTTT
CASSRAGGDTDTQYF
>15|NA|NA|TRBV28|TRBJ2-5
TGTGCCAGCAGTCAAGGGGGGCCCCCGAAAGAGACCCAGTACTTC
CASSQGGPPKETQYF
>14|few|NA|TRBV24-1|TRBJ2-2
TGTGCCACCAGTGATTTTACTAGTTCTGGGGAGCTGTTTTTT
CATSDFTSSGELFF
>15|NA|TRBD2|TRBV9|TRBJ2-1
TGTGCCAGCAGCGTAGGTGGGACTAGGGGCAATGAGCAGTTCTTC
CASSVGGTRGNEQFF
>15|NA|TRBD2|TRBV5-1|TRBJ2-1
TGCGCCAGCAGCACGTTAGCGGGAGGGTTCAATGAGCAGTTCTTC
CASSTLAGGFNEQFF
>13|NA|TRBD1|TRBV5-1|TRBJ1-2
TGCGCCAGCAGCTTGCCGGGACAGACGGGCTACACCTTC
CASSLPGQTGYTF
>16|NA|NA|TRBV19|TRBJ1-4
TGTGCCAGTAGTAGTCTTCAACAGGGATTAAATGAAAAACTGTTTTTT
CASSSLQQGLNEKLFF
>15|NA|TRBD1|TRBV18|TRBJ1-2
TGTGCCAGCTCACCACAACAGGGACAGAGCTATGGCTACACCTTC
CASSPQQGQSYGYTF
>15|once|NA|TRBV7-9|TRBJ2-3
TGTGCCAGCAGTCATAGCGGATCTAGCACAGATACGCAGTATTTT
CASSHSGSSTDTQYF
>16|NA|TRBD1|TRBV28|TRBJ2-3
TGTGCCAGCAGTGCTGACAGGGGTCGGAGCACAGATACGCAGTATTTT
CASSADRGRSTDTQYF
>13|NA|NA|TRBV10-3|TRBJ1-5
TGTGCCATCAGTGAGGGACTAAGACAGCCCCAGCATTTT
CAISEGLRQPQHF
>16|NA|TRBD1|TRBV27|TRBJ1-2
TGTGCCAGCAGTGGCACGGACAGGGGGCTTCTTGTGGGCTACACCTTC
CASSGTDRGLLVGYTF
>14|NA|TRBD1|TRBV6-5|TRBJ2-7
TGTGCCAGCAGTTACTTTAGGGACAGAGGCGAGCAGTACTTC
CASSYFRDRGEQYF